This entry concerns a single T cell receptor (beta chain). The target antigen is unknown. V lost 5 bases, J lost 6 bases, and 13 bases lay in between. Germline CDR1 and CDR2: SNHLY and FYNNEI. The CDR3 has 13 residues. The healthy adult donors were HIV-negative and reported no recent acute infections or vaccinations. The data were obtained in a study of shared clonotypes between healthy human individuals. Study-level findings and limits: The donor pool, a small one, limited the genetic and exposure-history diversity represented.

In the original analysis: Filtering differed since immunoSEQ provided only junctions, with no quality scores. Assay used: immunoSEQ multiplex PCR; TCRdb lists only in-frame clones, some missing. The V and J calls and the clone size are those of that table, but D and trimming were determined from the DNA. The sample has approximately 470,000 clones, roughly 80% seen once. The sequencing sample was made of PBMCs. The receptor was derived from a woman in her 40s in good health. Some clones in this sample may be carry-over from other donors' samples. This chain links TRBV2 with TRBJ1-2; D not certain. The CDR3 loop reads CASSPTVTDGYTF. CDR3 DNA sequence: TGTGCCAGCAGTCCTACTGTGACGGATGGCTACACCTTC.